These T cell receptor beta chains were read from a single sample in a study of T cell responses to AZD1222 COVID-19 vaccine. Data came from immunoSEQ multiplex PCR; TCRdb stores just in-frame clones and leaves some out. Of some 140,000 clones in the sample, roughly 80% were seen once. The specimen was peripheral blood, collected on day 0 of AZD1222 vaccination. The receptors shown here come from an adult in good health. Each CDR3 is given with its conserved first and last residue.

CDR3 protein: CASSPRGEKLFF
V gene: TRBV12-3/TRBV12-4
CDR3 length: 12

CDR3 protein: CASSRDRVESPLHF
V gene: TRBV7-2
CDR3 length: 14

CDR3 protein: CATRTGIETQYF
V gene: TRBV3-1/TRBV3-2
CDR3 length: 12

CDR3 protein: CASSKGGVPGGTEAFF
V gene: TRBV7-2
CDR3 length: 16

CDR3 protein: CASSPGTGGSTTEAFF
V gene: TRBV18
CDR3 length: 16

CDR3 protein: CASSSDGAGGYTF
V gene: TRBV7-3
CDR3 length: 13

CDR3 protein: CASSLEGRGYGYTF
V gene: TRBV5-1
CDR3 length: 14

CDR3 protein: CATRPGAWAEAFF
V gene: TRBV15
CDR3 length: 13

CDR3 protein: CASSRDGASGNTIYF
V gene: TRBV6-5
CDR3 length: 15

CDR3 protein: CASSSTGQPQHF
V gene: TRBV19
CDR3 length: 12

CDR3 protein: CASSEGTAYGYTF
V gene: TRBV6-1
CDR3 length: 13

CDR3 protein: CASSSTGATNEKLFF
V gene: TRBV5-1
CDR3 length: 15

CDR3 protein: CASSLDSNYGYTF
V gene: TRBV11-2
CDR3 length: 13

CDR3 protein: CASGWDEQFF
V gene: TRBV10-3
CDR3 length: 10

CDR3 protein: CASPNPREGNYGYTF
V gene: TRBV30
CDR3 length: 15